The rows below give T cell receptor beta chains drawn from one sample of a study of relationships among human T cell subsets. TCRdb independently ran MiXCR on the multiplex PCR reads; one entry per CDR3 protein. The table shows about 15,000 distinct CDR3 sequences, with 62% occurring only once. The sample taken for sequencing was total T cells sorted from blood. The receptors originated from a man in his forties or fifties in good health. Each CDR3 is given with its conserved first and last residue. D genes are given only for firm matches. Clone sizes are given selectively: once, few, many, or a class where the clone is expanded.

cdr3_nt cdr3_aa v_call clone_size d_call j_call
TGTGCCAGCAGTTCTCCGACGACAGGGTTTTCCTACGAGCAGTACTTC CASSSPTTGFSYEQYF TRBV28 few TRBD1 TRBJ2-7
TGTGCCACCAGCAGAGATCAAATCGGGACAGGACGGGAGACCCAGTACTTC CATSRDQIGTGRETQYF TRBV15 NA TRBD1 TRBJ2-5
TGTGCCAGCAGCCCGAGGGGGGGAGGGGAGAATGAGCAGTTCTTC CASSPRGGGENEQFF TRBV7-9 NA NA TRBJ2-1
TGTGCCAGCACCCCTTCTTCCCGTCGGGGGGAAAGGAACACTGAAGCTTTCTTT CASTPSSRRGERNTEAFF TRBV11-2 NA NA TRBJ1-1
TGTGCCAGTAGCGATGGAAATACGCAGTATTTT CASSDGNTQYF TRBV19 few NA TRBJ2-3
TGCGCCAGCAGGGGCAGCGTCTCCTACAATGAGCAGTTCTTC CASRGSVSYNEQFF TRBV5-1 once NA TRBJ2-1
TGTGCCAGCACCAGACAGGGGCAATACGAGCAGTACTTC CASTRQGQYEQYF TRBV28 NA TRBD1 TRBJ2-7
TGTGCCAGCAGCGGACAGGGTGGTGAAAAACTGTTTTTT CASSGQGGEKLFF TRBV6-1 NA TRBD1 TRBJ1-4
TGTGCCAGCAAACCACACACAGATACGCAGTATTTT CASKPHTDTQYF TRBV2 NA NA TRBJ2-3
TGCGCCAGCAGCCAATTTAGCGGGACCCAAGAGACCCAGTACTTC CASSQFSGTQETQYF TRBV4-1 NA TRBD2 TRBJ2-5
TGTGCCTGGAGGGCAAGATCCATCTCCTACGAGCAGTACTTC CAWRARSISYEQYF TRBV30 NA NA TRBJ2-7
TGTGCCAGCAGTGTCCGAGGGATGGGCGTGTACGGCTACACCTTC CASSVRGMGVYGYTF TRBV25-1 NA NA TRBJ1-2
TGTGCCAGCAGCTTAACGAGGGGCCAAGATACGCAGTATTTT CASSLTRGQDTQYF TRBV11-1 NA NA TRBJ2-3
TGTGCCAGCAGCTTGGACGGGAGGCAAACTGGAAACACCATATATTTT CASSLDGRQTGNTIYF TRBV5-4 NA NA TRBJ1-3
TGCAGCGCTCACACCAGGGGGCGGCAAGAGACCCAGTACTTC CSAHTRGRQETQYF TRBV29-1 once TRBD1 TRBJ2-5
TGTGCCAGCAGCCCCCGGGTGGTGACTAGCAACAATGAGCAGTTCTTC CASSPRVVTSNNEQFF TRBV14 once TRBD2 TRBJ2-1
TGTGCCAGCAGCTCCCCCACTAGCGGGAGTCTTAGCGGGGAGCTGTTTTTT CASSSPTSGSLSGELFF TRBV7-9 NA TRBD2 TRBJ2-2
TGTGCCAGCAGCTCGTGGACAGTACCCCAAGAGACCCAGTACTTC CASSSWTVPQETQYF TRBV7-9 NA NA TRBJ2-5
TGCAGCGTTGAACCCGTTTTGTCCGCGGCTGGCTACACCTTC CSVEPVLSAAGYTF TRBV29-1 NA NA TRBJ1-2
TGTGCCTGGAGTCGGGCAGGGAGCAGCAATCAGCCCCAGCATTTT CAWSRAGSSNQPQHF TRBV30 NA NA TRBJ1-5
TGCAGTGCTCAAGCACCGAAGAACACTGAAGCTTTCTTT CSAQAPKNTEAFF TRBV20-1 NA NA TRBJ1-1
TGTGCCAGCAGTTTGGGTCAATCCTCCTACGAGCAGTACTTC CASSLGQSSYEQYF TRBV6-5 NA NA TRBJ2-7